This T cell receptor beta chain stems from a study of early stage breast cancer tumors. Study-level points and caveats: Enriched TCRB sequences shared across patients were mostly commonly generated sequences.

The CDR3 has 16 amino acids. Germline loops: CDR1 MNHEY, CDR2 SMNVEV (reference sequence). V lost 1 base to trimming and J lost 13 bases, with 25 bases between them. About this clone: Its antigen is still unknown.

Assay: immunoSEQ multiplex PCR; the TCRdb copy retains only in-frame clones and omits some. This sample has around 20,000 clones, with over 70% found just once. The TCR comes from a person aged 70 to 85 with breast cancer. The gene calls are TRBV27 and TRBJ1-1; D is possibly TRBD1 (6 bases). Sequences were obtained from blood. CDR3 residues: CASSLYLRADSADIFF. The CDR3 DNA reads TGTGCCAGCAGTTTATACTTACGAGCGGACAGCGCCGATATTTTCTTT.